The 15 T cell receptor beta chains reported below all come from one sample, sequenced in a study of cytomegalovirus exposure and HLA in healthy donors. Both 60 Vbeta primers and 13 Jbeta primers went into the PCR. Sequenced by immunoSEQ multiplex PCR; TCRdb stores in-frame clones only, minus some. In the table there are about 170,000 clones, approximately 84% of which are singletons. Sample: PBMCs. The receptors derive from a boy aged 2 to 10 in good health and CMV-seronegative.

The chain links TRBV6-5 to TRBJ2-2, with TRBD2 matching over 8 bases. The junction had 3 bases not matched to a gene; V was cut back by 5 bases and J by 1 base. Germline CDR1 and CDR2: MNHEY and SVGAGI. The CDR3 length is 15 residues. The CDR3 spells CASSPLAENTGELFF. For the CDR3, the DNA is TGTGCCAGCAGTCCACTAGCGGAGAACACCGGGGAGCTGTTTTTT.

This chain links TRBV27 with TRBJ2-7; the D gene is possibly TRBD1 (6 bases). V was trimmed by 5 bases and J by 4 bases, leaving 12 bases between them. The CDR3 totals 13 residues. From germline, CDR1 is MNHEY and CDR2 SMNVEV (reference sequence). CDR3 DNA: TGTGCCAGCAGTGGGGGCGGGTCGTACGAGCAGTACTTC. It translates to CASSGGGSYEQYF.

J is TRBJ2-3 and V is TRBV5-1; 7 positions agree with TRBD2. CDR1 and CDR2 (germline): SGHRS, YFSETQ. This CDR3 comprises 15 residues. Trimming at V came to 4 bases and at J to 0 bases, leaving 5 bases not matched to a gene. In DNA form, the CDR3 reads TGCGCCAGCAGCAGATCTAGCGGTAGCACAGATACGCAGTATTTT. This gives the protein CASSRSSGSTDTQYF.

The chain employs TRBV5-1 and TRBJ2-7; maybe TRBD2 (5 bases). This CDR3 comprises 16 residues. CDR1 SGHRS and CDR2 YFSETQ come from the germline V gene. The ends were cut back, 0 bases at V and 1 base at J, with 14 bases in the middle. The CDR3 coding sequence is TGCGCCAGCAGCTTGGAAGGGAGCGGACTGTCCTACGAGCAGTACTTC. It is translated as CASSLEGSGLSYEQYF.

V and J are TRBV2 and TRBJ2-7; 9 nucleotides line up with TRBD2. The CDR3 sequence is 18 residues long. Unmatched junction bases numbered 10, after V lost 1 base and J lost 0 bases. In germline, CDR1 is SNHLY, CDR2 FYNNEI. The CDR3 DNA is TGTGCCAGCAGTGAAGAGACTAGCGGAACCCTTATCTCCTACGAGCAGTACTTC. Its translation: CASSEETSGTLISYEQYF. The whole variable domain, filled in from reference TRBV2 and TRBJ2-7, reads EPEVTQTPSHQVTQMGQEVILRCVPISNHLYFYWYRQILGQKVEFLVSFYNNEISEKSEIFDDQFSVERPDGSNFTLKIRSTKLEDSAMYFCASSEETSGTLISYEQYFGPGTRLTVT.

The chain carries TRBV21-1 and TRBJ2-7; the table calls TRBD2, which could not be checked here. TRBV21-1 corresponds to a pseudogene. The CDR3 covers 18 residues. The CDR3 nucleotides are TGTGCCAGCAGCAGATATGAAGGACTAGCGGGAGTCCTCTACGAGCAGTACTTC. Translating gives CASSRYEGLAGVLYEQYF.

The sample holds a few counts of this clone. The chain has TRBV4-1 and TRBJ2-3; D is perhaps TRBD1 (6 bases). V lost 1 base, J lost 3 bases, and 11 bases lay in between. This CDR3 is 15 amino acids long. CDR1 and CDR2 from the germline V gene are MGHRA and YSYEKL. The CDR3 nucleotides read TGCGCCAGCAGCCAAGTAGGGGGAATTACAGATACGCAGTATTTT. Protein sequence: CASSQVGGITDTQYF.

The chain uses TRBV6-6 and TRBJ1-4; tentative D call: TRBD1 (5 bases). The CDR3 runs 14 residues. The germline gives CDR1 MNHNY, CDR2 SVGAGI (reference sequence). The germline V and J ends were trimmed by 2 bases and 8 bases, with 12 bases remaining between them. CDR3 sequence reads: CASSYAGIGEKLFF. In DNA form, the CDR3 reads TGTGCCAGCAGTTACGCAGGGATTGGCGAAAAACTGTTTTTT.

V and J are TRBV29-1 and TRBJ2-7, with TRBD2 matching over 10 bases. V lost 6 bases to trimming and J lost 0 bases; unmatched junction nucleotides: 2. Germline V lookup: CDR1 SQVTM, CDR2 ANQGSEA. The CDR3 runs 13 residues. The chain's CDR3 is CSVLAGGSYEQYF. The DNA for the CDR3 is TGCAGCGTCTTAGCGGGGGGCTCCTACGAGCAGTACTTC.

The chain has TRBV7-8 and TRBJ1-1; weak D call: TRBD1 (5 bases). The CDR3 sequence is 13 residues long. Between the trimmed V and J ends, which lost 5 bases and 7 bases, there was a span of 14 bases. Germline V lookup: CDR1 SGHVS, CDR2 FQNEAQ. CDR3 in amino acids: CASSPTEKFEAFF. CDR3 DNA sequence: TGTGCCAGCAGCCCGACAGAGAAATTTGAAGCTTTCTTT.

The chain employs TRBV29-1 and TRBJ1-2; maybe TRBD1 (5 bases). V dropped 7 bases and J dropped 6 bases, with 18 bases sitting between them. Germline-derived CDR1 and CDR2 are SQVTM and ANQGSEA. The CDR3 contains 13 residues. CDR3 loop: CSGSSWGGNGYTF. In DNA, the CDR3 is TGCAGCGGATCGTCGTGGGGGGGGAATGGCTACACCTTC.

V gene TRBV5-4 combines with J gene TRBJ2-3; TRBD2 matches at 9 bases. CDR1 and CDR2 (germline): SGHNT, YYREEE (reference sequence). Trimming removed 4 bases from V and 2 bases from J; junction bases left unmatched: 8. CDR3 length equals 16 residues. CDR3 sequence reads: CASSPVGGRATDTQYF. The CDR3 bases are TGTGCCAGCAGCCCGGTAGGCGGGAGGGCCACAGATACGCAGTATTTT.

The rearrangement uses TRBV4-1 and TRBJ2-3; D perhaps matches TRBD2 (7 bases). V dropped 1 base and J dropped 0 bases, with 17 bases sitting between them. Germline-derived CDR1 and CDR2 are MGHRA and YSYEKL. The CDR3 sequence is 18 residues long. The chain's CDR3 is CASSQGRGGETSTDTQYF. CDR3 nucleotide sequence: TGCGCCAGCAGCCAAGGGCGCGGGGGCGAGACTAGCACAGATACGCAGTATTTT.

The chain joins TRBV2 to TRBJ2-4, with D possibly TRBD1 on 6 matching bases. V gave up 5 bases and J gave up 1 base, with 12 bases separating them. The CDR3 covers 15 residues. From germline, CDR1 is SNHLY and CDR2 FYNNEI. The CDR3 sequence: CASSNRVGAKNIQYF. Written as DNA, the CDR3 is TGTGCCAGCAGTAACAGGGTCGGGGCCAAAAACATTCAGTACTTC.

On this clone: In the same sample, other DNA sequences code for this CDR3. V usage is TRBV5-1 and J usage is TRBJ1-1, with 8 bases matching TRBD1. With 0 bases clipped from V and 4 bases from J, the junction kept 2 bases outside the gene matches. The CDR3 runs 14 residues. Germline lookup yields CDR1 SGHRS and CDR2 YFSETQ. CDR3 coding DNA: TGCGCCAGCAGCTTGGAAGGACAGGGCACTGAAGCTTTCTTT. Protein: CASSLEGQGTEAFF.